The clone carrying this T cell receptor beta chain has at least ten counts. Its specificity is unknown. The V end was cut by 6 bases, the J end by 5 bases, with 13 bases between. Germline CDR1 reads MNHEY; CDR2 reads SMNVEV (reference sequence). The CDR3 loop spans 13 amino acids. Investigators reverse transcribed all isolated RNA, so they sequenced expressed TCRB transcripts. The repertoire was sequenced with immunoSEQ multiplex PCR; TCRdb's copy has only in-frame clones and lacks some. The table includes roughly 160,000 clones, roughly 7.1% detected once. This specimen belongs to a study of beta chain features in type 1 diabetes. Broader study findings: Across all four CD4+ subsets, people with type 1 diabetes showed modestly shorter TCRB CDR3s.

This receptor was obtained from a middle-aged woman with type 1 diabetes. Input material: central memory CD4+ T cells from blood. J is TRBJ2-5 and V is TRBV27, with D tentatively TRBD1 (5 bases). The CDR3 DNA sequence: TGTGCCAGCAGGCTGACTGGGGCTGAGACCCAGTACTTC. Translating gives CASRLTGAETQYF.